The 3 T cell receptor beta chains reported below all come from one sample, sequenced in a study of blood T cell repertoires in COVID-19 (dated by TCRdb to between 2020 and 2021). Libraries were built with the immunoSEQ multiplex PCR assay. TCRdb obtained this table from immuneACCESS and retained in-frame rearrangements with V and J assigned. These tables miss some clones; where compared with another copy, unresolved V genes account for less than half of the shortfall, and the remainder is unexplained. Counted in this sample were 250,000 to 400,000 clones; approximately 88% of them appeared once. The ten biggest clones cover approximately 1.8% of the sample. The sequencing input was peripheral blood. These receptors were taken from a young woman with COVID-19, enrolled during active disease.

J is TRBJ1-5 and V is TRBV3-1 (or the pseudogene TRBV3-2), with 10 nucleotides matching TRBD1. After removal of 4 bases from V and 7 bases from J, the junction contained 4 bases not matched to a gene. CDR1 LGHDT and CDR2 YNNKEL come from the germline V gene (reference sequence). The CDR3 is 14 amino acids. The CDR3 is CASSRGTGAQPQHF. In DNA, the CDR3 is TGTGCCAGCAGCCGCGGGACAGGGGCCCAGCCCCAGCATTTT.

The J gene is TRBJ1-1, the V gene TRBV6-5, with TRBD1 identical over 8 bases. Trimming cost V 4 bases and J 7 bases; bases outside gene matches: 2. The germline V gene has CDR1 MNHEY and CDR2 SVGAGI. CDR3 length equals 12 residues. CDR3 sequence reads: CASSWTGLEAFF. The CDR3 DNA sequence: TGTGCCAGCAGTTGGACAGGGCTTGAAGCTTTCTTT.

This chain uses TRBV3-1 (or the pseudogene TRBV3-2) with TRBJ1-2; 7 bases agree with TRBD1. Germline V lookup: CDR1 LGHDT, CDR2 YNNKEL (reference sequence). Losses at the gene ends were 3 bases for V and 4 bases for J; bases not matched to a gene: 11. The length of the CDR3 is 16 residues. The CDR3 nucleotides are TGTGCCAGCAGCCACGGACGGGGGACAGCAGCCTATGGCTACACCTTC. It translates to CASSHGRGTAAYGYTF.